Below, 32 T cell receptor beta chains from the same sample are listed, as sequenced in a study of blood T cell repertoires in COVID-19. Profiled with immunoSEQ multiplex PCR; TCRdb holds only in-frame clones, not every one. The sample has about 250,000 clones; about nine tenths are singletons. Specimen: peripheral blood. These receptor sequences come from a woman aged 55-70 years who had recovered from COVID-19.

The chain joins TRBV9 to TRBJ1-1; D is undetermined. This CDR3 is built from 17 residues. The V and J ends lost 0 bases and 1 base respectively, with 16 bases between them. Germline assignment: CDR1 SGDLS and CDR2 YYNGEE. CDR3 in amino acids: CASSVDGHSFGNTEAFF. The CDR3 coding sequence is TGTGCCAGCAGCGTAGATGGCCATTCTTTTGGGAACACTGAAGCTTTCTTT.

The chain combines TRBV27 with TRBJ1-4, with D possibly being TRBD1 (5 bases). CDR3 length: 14 amino acids. Trimming took off 6 bases at V and 8 bases at J, with 16 bases between the two ends. From germline, CDR1 is MNHEY and CDR2 SMNVEV (reference sequence). In DNA form, the CDR3 reads TGTGCCAGCAGGTTAACAGGTGCCGGGGAAAAACTGTTTTTT. It codes for CASRLTGAGEKLFF.

This chain links TRBV28 with TRBJ1-2; D is unresolved. The CDR3 runs 12 residues. V was clipped by 2 bases and J by 7 bases, with 8 bases between them. Germline V gene sequence: CDR1 MDHEN, CDR2 SYDVKM. Here the CDR3 reads CASSLGPSGYTF. CDR3 DNA: TGTGCCAGCAGTTTAGGCCCCTCTGGCTACACCTTC.

This clone was seen only once. The CDR3 reads CASLPGGHQPQHF. In nucleotides, the CDR3 is TGTGCCAGCCTCCCGGGGGGACATCAGCCCCAGCATTTT. The gene calls are TRBV28 and TRBJ1-5, with D possibly being TRBD1 (5 bases). CDR1 and CDR2 from the germline V gene are MDHEN and SYDVKM. Trimming stripped 8 bases from V and 5 bases from J, with 13 bases between. The CDR3 has 13 amino acids.

This clone showed up just once. The chain is built from TRBV7-9 and TRBJ2-3, with 9 bases identical to TRBD2. V trimming: 5 bases; J trimming: 7 bases; junction bases outside the gene matches: 7. CDR3 length: 14 residues. Germline lookup yields CDR1 SEHNR and CDR2 FQNEAQ (reference sequence). The CDR3 DNA reads as TGTGCCAGCAGCCCCCGGACTAGCGAAAATACGCAGTATTTT. Amino acids: CASSPRTSENTQYF.

Worth noting for this clone: This sample also contains other DNA sequences that code for the same CDR3. The V and J genes are TRBV5-1 and TRBJ2-7; a possible D gene is TRBD1 (6 bases). Germline CDR1 reads SGHRS; CDR2 reads YFSETQ. V was pared by 2 bases and J by 1 base, with 10 bases between. The CDR3 totals 14 residues. The CDR3 reads CASSFRDTSYEQYF. The CDR3 DNA is TGCGCCAGCAGCTTTAGGGACACATCCTACGAGCAGTACTTC.

The chain combines TRBV28 with TRBJ2-4, with D tentatively TRBD2 (5 bases). The CDR3 contains 15 residues. V was trimmed by 7 bases and J by 8 bases, leaving 21 bases between them. Germline assignment: CDR1 MDHEN and CDR2 SYDVKM. Here the CDR3 DNA reads TGTGCCAGCACTCCTAGGGAGCGTGATATTTACATTCAGTACTTC. This codes for CASTPRERDIYIQYF.

V usage is TRBV12-3 or TRBV12-4 and J usage is TRBJ2-1; 8 nucleotides line up with TRBD1. The CDR3 spans 12 residues. V lost 6 bases to trimming and J lost 8 bases; unmatched junction nucleotides: 3. The CDR3 reads CASRDRVYEQFF. CDR3 sequence (DNA): TGTGCCAGCAGGGACAGGGTTTATGAGCAGTTCTTC.

This clone was detected only a few times. The chain has TRBV18 and TRBJ2-7; D remains unclear. V lost 6 bases and J lost 5, with 11 bases in between. The CDR3 has 12 amino acids. Germline assignment: CDR1 KGHSH and CDR2 LQKENI. Written as DNA, the CDR3 is TGTGCCAGCTCCCCGATACGGGACGAGCAGTACTTC. Protein sequence: CASSPIRDEQYF. Full variable domain (rest looked up from reference TRBV18 and TRBJ2-7): NAGVMQNPRHLVRRRGQEARLRCSPMKGHSHVYWYRQLPEEGLKFMVYLQKENIIDESGMPKERFSAEFPKEGPSILRIQQVVRGDSAAYFCASSPIRDEQYFGPGTRLTVT.

This rearrangement joins TRBV3-1 (or the pseudogene TRBV3-2) to TRBJ2-1; 12 bases are shared with TRBD2. From germline, CDR1 is LGHDT and CDR2 YNNKEL (reference sequence). CDR3 size: 16 residues. The V and J ends lost 4 bases and 8 bases, in that order; junction bases with no gene match: 9. The CDR3 sequence is CASSPPGLAGGHEQFF. As DNA, the CDR3 is TGTGCCAGCAGCCCCCCGGGGCTAGCGGGGGGGCATGAGCAGTTCTTC.

Concerning this clone itself: Relative to the germline gene, one junction end is altered; a read error may explain this. The chain is built from TRBV7-7 and TRBJ2-3, with 11 bases fitting TRBD2. This CDR3 is built from 16 residues. Germline CDR1 SSHAT, CDR2 FNYEAQ (reference sequence). CDR3 residues: CASSLAGGPGTDTQYF. Here the CDR3 DNA reads TGTGCTAGCAGCTTAGCGGGGGGGCCGGGAACAGATACGCAGTATTTT.

J is TRBJ2-1 and V is TRBV2; TRBD2 might be the D (6 bases). Trimming shortened V by 7 bases and J by 9 bases, and 16 bases separated the two germline ends. Germline V gene data show CDR1 as SNHLY and CDR2 as FYNNEI. There are 13 residues in the CDR3. This chain's CDR3 is CASKITGVPEQFF. Written as DNA, the CDR3 is TGTGCCAGCAAAATAACGGGGGTCCCTGAGCAGTTCTTC.

The chain combines TRBV6-5 with TRBJ1-2, with a possible D match to TRBD1 (6 bases). The CDR3 loop spans 11 amino acids. Germline loops: CDR1 MNHEY, CDR2 SVGAGI. V dropped 8 bases and J dropped 8 bases, with 12 bases sitting between them. The CDR3 reads CASEVTGGYTF. CDR3 DNA sequence: TGTGCCAGCGAAGTTACAGGGGGCTACACCTTC.

The chain's CDR3 is CSVLEVTTGELFF. The CDR3, as DNA: TGCAGCGTTTTAGAGGTCACCACCGGGGAGCTGTTTTTT. J is TRBJ2-2 and V is TRBV29-1; D is unclear. The V end lost 5 bases, the J end lost 4 bases, and 11 bases lay between the germline ends. CDR3 size: 13 residues. The germline gives CDR1 SQVTM, CDR2 ANQGSEA.

The CDR3 sequence: CASSQDPSGGGDIQYF. In DNA, the CDR3 is TGCGCCAGCAGCCAAGATCCTAGCGGGGGTGGTGACATTCAGTACTTC. The chain combines TRBV4-1 with TRBJ2-4; the match to TRBD2 covers 10 bases. The CDR3 runs 16 residues. Germline V CDR1 and CDR2: MGHRA, YSYEKL. Unmatched junction bases numbered 7, after V lost 0 bases and J lost 8 bases.

Comment on this clone: The identical CDR3 is also encoded by other nucleotide sequences in the sample. The chain employs TRBV5-1 and TRBJ2-7, with D maybe TRBD2 (6 bases). Germline values: CDR1 SGHRS, CDR2 YFSETQ. The CDR3 sequence is 15 residues long. V gave up 0 bases and J gave up 1 base, with 11 bases separating them. CDR3 in amino acids: CASSLAPGGSYEQYF. In DNA form, the CDR3 reads TGCGCCAGCAGCTTGGCCCCCGGAGGGTCCTACGAGCAGTACTTC.

The V and J genes are TRBV18 and TRBJ2-2, with 7 positions matching TRBD1. The CDR3 contains 15 residues. Trimming cost V 5 bases and J 0 bases; bases outside gene matches: 3. Germline V gene sequence: CDR1 KGHSH, CDR2 LQKENI. The CDR3 bases are TGTGCCAGCTCAAGGGACAGCCCGAACACCGGGGAGCTGTTTTTT. Protein sequence: CASSRDSPNTGELFF.

The chain carries TRBV7-3 and TRBJ2-3, with 8 nucleotides matching TRBD1. Germline V lookup: CDR1 SGHTA, CDR2 FQGTGA. Trimming removed 2 bases from V and 6 bases from J; junction bases left unmatched: 7. The CDR3 sequence is 15 residues long. The CDR3: CASSLGRGLYDTQYF. In DNA form, the CDR3 reads TGTGCCAGCAGCTTAGGCAGGGGGCTTTACGATACGCAGTATTTT.

This clone was picked up one time. The chain links TRBV7-9 to TRBJ2-2, with D tentatively TRBD2 (7 bases). The CDR3 extends over 15 amino acids. V was clipped by 5 bases and J by 3 bases, with 13 bases between them. The germline CDR1 and CDR2 sequences are SEHNR and FQNEAQ (reference sequence). The CDR3 loop reads CASSVLGGHTGELFF. In DNA, the CDR3 is TGTGCCAGCAGCGTACTGGGGGGGCACACCGGGGAGCTGTTTTTT.

The CDR3 DNA reads as TGCGCCAGCAGCTCAAGCGGGGGTGGGTACAATGAGCAGTTCTTC. Translation gives CASSSSGGGYNEQFF. The chain recombines TRBV5-1 with TRBJ2-1, with 8 bases that match TRBD2. The V segment lost 3 bases and the J segment 4 bases; nucleotides outside the gene matches: 6. Per the germline V gene, CDR1 is SGHRS and CDR2 is YFSETQ. This CDR3 has 15 amino acids.

The J gene is TRBJ2-7, the V gene TRBV2; D is uncertain. The V gene lost 5 bases and the J gene lost 1 base, with 3 bases spanning the gap. There are 11 residues in the CDR3. Germline-derived CDR1 and CDR2 are SNHLY and FYNNEI. CDR3 in DNA: TGTGCCAGCAGTACTTCCTACGAGCAGTACTTC. Translation: CASSTSYEQYF.

This chain connects TRBV7-2 to TRBJ2-7; weak D call: TRBD2 (5 bases). Per the germline V gene, CDR1 is SGHTA and CDR2 is FQGNSA. Deletions cut 8 bases from V and 1 base from J, with 15 bases between. CDR3 size: 14 residues. CDR3 region: CASAPFEGSYEQYF. CDR3 in DNA: TGTGCCAGCGCCCCTTTCGAGGGTTCCTACGAGCAGTACTTC.

This chain joins TRBV11-2 and TRBJ2-1; no reliable D call. Trimming cost V 5 bases and J 8 bases, with 16 bases left between them. Germline V CDR1 and CDR2: SGHAT, FQNNGV. This CDR3 is built from 14 residues. CDR3 nucleotide sequence: TGTGCCAGCAGCACCCCCCGTCTAGTCCATGAGCAGTTCTTC. Translation gives CASSTPRLVHEQFF.

J is TRBJ2-6 and V is TRBV4-2, with unresolved D. The V gene's germline CDR1 is LGHNA and CDR2 YNFKEQ. V shed 0 bases and J shed 1 base, with 10 bases lying between them. There are 17 residues in the CDR3. The CDR3 DNA sequence: TGTGCCAGCAGCCAAGAGAGTTACAGTTCTGGGGCCAACGTCCTGACTTTC. Residues: CASSQESYSSGANVLTF.

The chain joins TRBV28 to TRBJ1-2; 8 bases are a match to TRBD1. V shed 2 bases, J shed 8 bases, and the junction held 7 bases outside the gene matches. The germline CDR1 and CDR2 sequences are MDHEN and SYDVKM. CDR3 length: 14 residues. CDR3 protein: CASSLSTGGDGYTF. As DNA, the CDR3 is TGTGCCAGCAGTTTAAGCACAGGGGGGGACGGCTACACCTTC.

The table lists this clone with a count of one. J is TRBJ1-3 and V is TRBV6-5; D is unclear. Germline V gives CDR1 MNHEY, CDR2 SVGAGI. The CDR3 consists of 14 residues. V was shortened by 5 bases and J by 0 bases, with 8 bases between the two germline ends. The CDR3 DNA reads TGTGCCAGCAGTCAGTCTTTCTCTGGAAACACCATATATTTT. Protein product: CASSQSFSGNTIYF.

The chain is built from TRBV7-9 and TRBJ2-7, with D possibly being TRBD1 (5 bases). V gave up 5 bases and J gave up 6 bases, with 17 bases separating them. This CDR3 contains 14 residues. Germline CDR1 is SEHNR and CDR2 is FQNEAQ (reference sequence). CDR3 sequence (DNA): TGTGCCAGCAGCAACGATCACAGGATGGCCGAGCAGTACTTC. It specifies CASSNDHRMAEQYF.

This chain uses TRBV10-3 with TRBJ1-5; the match to TRBD1 covers 7 bases. J lost 3 bases, V lost 0 bases, and 5 bases had no gene match. CDR1 ENHRY and CDR2 SYGVKD come from the germline V gene. The CDR3 runs to 16 residues. The CDR3 region is CAISESKGAPNQPQHF. CDR3 nucleotides: TGTGCCATCAGTGAGTCAAAGGGGGCCCCCAATCAGCCCCAGCATTTT.

The V and J genes are TRBV9 and TRBJ2-7; 11 positions match TRBD1. The CDR3 length is 17 residues. CDR1 and CDR2 from the germline V gene are SGDLS and YYNGEE. With V trimmed by 3 bases and J by 0 bases, 8 bases remained unmatched. CDR3 loop: CASSEGTGTGGSYEQYF. The CDR3, as DNA: TGTGCCAGCAGCGAGGGCACCGGGACAGGGGGCTCCTACGAGCAGTACTTC.

The rearrangement joins TRBV21-1 to TRBJ2-2; the D call TRBD1 from the table was never checked on the DNA. TRBV21-1 has pseudogene status. The CDR3 is 16 amino acids. The CDR3 bases are TGTGCCAGCAGCAAAGAACTCCCAGGGGACACCGGGGAGCTGTTTTTT. It encodes CASSKELPGDTGELFF.

J is TRBJ2-2 and V is TRBV10-3; no definite D call. Per germline, CDR1 ENHRY and CDR2 SYGVKD. V lost 6 bases and J 0 bases, leaving 8 bases between the germline ends. The CDR3 contains 14 residues. CDR3 region: CAISHPTNTGELFF. In DNA form, the CDR3 reads TGTGCCATCAGCCACCCTACGAACACCGGGGAGCTGTTTTTT.

About this clone: The sample holds other DNA sequences that translate to the same CDR3. The V call is TRBV5-1, the J call TRBJ1-3; D is unclear. V was pared by 0 bases and J by 0 bases, with 4 bases between. The CDR3 consists of 14 residues. Germline V gene lookup returns CDR1 SGHRS and CDR2 YFSETQ. This chain's CDR3 is CASSLGGSGNTIYF. CDR3 nucleotides: TGCGCCAGCAGCTTGGGAGGCTCTGGAAACACCATATATTTT.